Listed below are T cell receptor beta chains from one sample, sequenced in a study of siplizumab effects on memory and regulatory T cells. Generated by immunoSEQ multiplex PCR, the TCRdb table keeps only in-frame clones and is missing some. The data hold approximately 100,000 clones, with 90% to 95% observed a single time. Input material: Tregs sorted from blood. These receptor sequences come from a human donor in good health. The CDR3 runs from the conserved cysteine through the conserved F or W. A D gene is named only where the DNA matches it firmly. The size entry is marked missing in some rows and otherwise reads once, few, many or a size class.

TRBJ2-1 TRBV6-6 - TRBD1 TGTGCCAGCAGTTACGGACAGGGAGTCAATGAGCAGTTCTTC CASSYGQGVNEQFF
TRBJ2-1 TRBV6-5 - - TGTGCCAGCAGAGTGACAGATCTCTACAATGAGCAGTTCTTC CASRVTDLYNEQFF
TRBJ2-3 TRBV10-2 - - TGCGCCAGCAGTGAGCAGGGCACAGATACGCAGTATTTT CASSEQGTDTQYF
TRBJ1-1 TRBV23-1 - - TGCGCCAGCAGTCAATCAACAGGGTGGAGGAACACTGAAGCTTTCTTT CASSQSTGWRNTEAFF
TRBJ2-7 TRBV29-1 - TRBD1 TGCAGCGTGGAAGGGACAGGGGGCGGCGAGCAGTACTTC CSVEGTGGGEQYF
TRBJ1-5 TRBV7-8 - TRBD1 TGTGCCAGCAGCGCAGTTGCCAGGGGGCGCGGCGTTAGCAATCAGCCCCAGCATTTT CASSAVARGRGVSNQPQHF
TRBJ1-2 TRBV28 - - TGTGCCAGCAGTATCACCCTGAGCGGGAACTATGGCTACACCTTC CASSITLSGNYGYTF
TRBJ1-4 TRBV6-5 - - TGTGCCAGCAGTTACTCGGGACGTCCTGATAATGAAAAACTGTTTTTT CASSYSGRPDNEKLFF
TRBJ1-2 TRBV7-9 - - TGTGCCAGCAGCTTCCCCCAGGGGTACGGCTACACCTTC CASSFPQGYGYTF
TRBJ2-1 TRBV28 - TRBD1 TGTGCCAGCAGCCTTGACAGGGTAAGCTCCTACAATGAGCAGTTCTTC CASSLDRVSSYNEQFF
TRBJ2-6 TRBV2 - - TGTGCCAGCAGCAAAGCAGGGGCTGGGGCCAACGTCCTGACTTTC CASSKAGAGANVLTF
TRBJ2-1 TRBV10-1 - - TGCGCCAGCAGTGAGACAGCCTGGGCATACAATGAGCAGTTCTTC CASSETAWAYNEQFF
TRBJ2-1 TRBV5-1 - - TGCGCCAGCAGCTTGCTGACTGACACAAGAGGCTACAATGAGCAGTTCTTC CASSLLTDTRGYNEQFF
TRBJ2-2 TRBV5-1 - - TGCGCCAGCAGCTTGGCCTCTTACACCGGGGAGCTGTTTTTT CASSLASYTGELFF
TRBJ1-5 TRBV5-5 once - TGTGCCAGCAGCTTTCTGGCCTGGGGGCCCCAGCATTTT CASSFLAWGPQHF
TRBJ2-3 TRBV29-1 - TRBD1 TGCAGCGTTGAAGGGACAGGGGCCGCGAATACGCAGTATTTT CSVEGTGAANTQYF
TRBJ2-3 TRBV19 once - TGTGCCAGTAGTACTCCAGGTTATACAGATACGCAGTATTTT CASSTPGYTDTQYF
TRBJ1-2 TRBV13 - - TGTGCCAGCAGCCCAGGGCCGAGGGACTATGGCTACACCTTC CASSPGPRDYGYTF
TRBJ1-4 TRBV2 - TRBD1 TGTGCCAGCAAGGGGACAGCAAATGAAAAACTGTTTTTT CASKGTANEKLFF
TRBJ1-4 TRBV5-6 - - TGTGCCAGCAGCCCCAGTCCGGGCCCCGGAAATGAAAAACTGTTTTTT CASSPSPGPGNEKLFF
TRBJ2-7 TRBV10-3 - - TGTGCCATCAGTGAGTCTACCAGCTACGAGCAGTACTTC CAISESTSYEQYF
TRBJ2-1 TRBV9 - - TGTGCCAGCAGCGTAGATCCAGCGTCCTACAATGAGCAGTTCTTC CASSVDPASYNEQFF
TRBJ1-5 TRBV5-1 - TRBD1 TGCGCCAGCAGCTCGAACGGGACAGTCAATCAGCCCCAGCATTTT CASSSNGTVNQPQHF
TRBJ2-4 TRBV5-1 - TRBD1 TGCGCCAGCAGCGAAGGGACAGCAAACATTCAGTACTTC CASSEGTANIQYF
TRBJ1-1 TRBV29-1 - - TGCAGCTTCGGACACGTAGGCACTGAAGCTTTCTTT CSFGHVGTEAFF
TRBJ2-5 TRBV5-1 once TRBD1 TGCGCCAGCAGCCCCCACAGGGGGGAGACCCAGTACTTC CASSPHRGETQYF
TRBJ2-7 TRBV5-4 - - TGTGCCAGCAGCTATGTAGGGAACAAATACGAGCAGTACTTC CASSYVGNKYEQYF
TRBJ1-1 TRBV19 - - TGTGCCAGTAGTATAATGCTTAACACTGAAGCTTTCTTT CASSIMLNTEAFF
TRBJ1-4 TRBV7-9 - - TGTGCCAGCAGCGTCAACCTGGGGGGAGGGAAAGAAAAACTGTTTTTT CASSVNLGGGKEKLFF
TRBJ2-3 TRBV6-6 - - TGTGCCAGCGGAGGGCCGCCCGCTTTGGGAGATACGCAGTATTTT CASGGPPALGDTQYF
TRBJ1-1 TRBV4-1 - TRBD1 TGCGCCAGCAGCCAAGAGGTCCAAGGGGGCAACACTGAAGCTTTCTTT CASSQEVQGGNTEAFF
TRBJ1-2 TRBV6-5 - - TGTGCCAGCAGTTACTCAGAGGGGGGCTACACCTTC CASSYSEGGYTF
TRBJ2-1 TRBV5-1 - - TGCGCCAGCAGCTTGGTTACTTCCTCATACAATGAGCAGTTCTTC CASSLVTSSYNEQFF
TRBJ2-5 TRBV19 - TRBD1 TGTGCCAGTAGTATAGATGACGCAGGGGGAGAGACCCAGTACTTC CASSIDDAGGETQYF
TRBJ1-1 TRBV18 - - TGTGCCAGCTCCCCCTTTCTGGACACTGAAGCTTTCTTT CASSPFLDTEAFF
TRBJ2-2 TRBV6-6 - TRBD2 TGTGCCAGCAGCAGACTAGCGGGATTGAACACCGGGGAGCTGTTTTTT CASSRLAGLNTGELFF
TRBJ2-5 TRBV5-1 - - TGCGCCAGCAGCCTAAGACAGGTCAACGGGACCCAGTACTTC CASSLRQVNGTQYF
TRBJ2-2 TRBV28 - - TGTGCCAGCAGCAACCTAGAGGTCGAGGAGCTGTTTTTT CASSNLEVEELFF
TRBJ1-4 TRBV25-1 - TRBD1 TGTGCCAGCAAACCCGGGACAGGGGAGACTAATGAAAAACTGTTTTTT CASKPGTGETNEKLFF
TRBJ2-7 TRBV14 - - TGTGCCAGCAGCCAGGCTTGGTGGCAGGGCGATTCCTACGAGCAGTACTTC CASSQAWWQGDSYEQYF
TRBJ1-2 TRBV30 - TRBD1 TGTGCCTGGAGTGGCCCCCCGGGACAGGGTGGAGGCTACACCTTC CAWSGPPGQGGGYTF
TRBJ1-5 TRBV6-5 - - TGTGCCAGCAGTTCCCTAAAACGGGGGGCGAGGCAGCCCCAGCATTTT CASSSLKRGARQPQHF
TRBJ2-5 TRBV28 - TRBD2 TGTGCCAGCAGTTTCGCGGGAGACCAAGAGACCCAGTACTTC CASSFAGDQETQYF
TRBJ2-3 TRBV6-5 - - TGTGCCAGCAGTTACTGGGCAGGGAGAGGAGATACGCAGTATTTT CASSYWAGRGDTQYF
TRBJ2-5 TRBV18 - - TGTGCCAGCTCACCACCGCCAGGGGGGATGGAGACCCAGTACTTC CASSPPPGGMETQYF
TRBJ1-1 TRBV18 - TRBD1 TGTGCCAGCTCCAAATCGCAGGGGGTGGGCACTGAAGCTTTCTTT CASSKSQGVGTEAFF
TRBJ1-2 TRBV28 few TRBD1 TGTGCCAGCAGCCCGAGACAGGGGGCTAAGGGTGGCTACACCTTC CASSPRQGAKGGYTF
TRBJ1-5 TRBV19 few - TGTGCCAGTAGTATGACCGTACATAGCAATCAGCCCCAGCATTTT CASSMTVHSNQPQHF
TRBJ2-7 TRBV15 few TRBD1 TGTGCCACCAGCAGAGAAGTGGGGACAGGGAACTACGAGCAGTACTTC CATSREVGTGNYEQYF
TRBJ2-7 TRBV5-5 - - TGTGCCAGCAGCCCGACCCCCGGGCCTACCGAGCAGTACTTC CASSPTPGPTEQYF
TRBJ2-2 TRBV5-1 - - TGCGCCAGCAGGTCTCTAGAGGGTTCCGGGGAGCTGTTTTTT CASRSLEGSGELFF
TRBJ2-7 TRBV6-4 - - TGTGCCAGGGACGTATCCTACGAGCAGTACTTC CARDVSYEQYF